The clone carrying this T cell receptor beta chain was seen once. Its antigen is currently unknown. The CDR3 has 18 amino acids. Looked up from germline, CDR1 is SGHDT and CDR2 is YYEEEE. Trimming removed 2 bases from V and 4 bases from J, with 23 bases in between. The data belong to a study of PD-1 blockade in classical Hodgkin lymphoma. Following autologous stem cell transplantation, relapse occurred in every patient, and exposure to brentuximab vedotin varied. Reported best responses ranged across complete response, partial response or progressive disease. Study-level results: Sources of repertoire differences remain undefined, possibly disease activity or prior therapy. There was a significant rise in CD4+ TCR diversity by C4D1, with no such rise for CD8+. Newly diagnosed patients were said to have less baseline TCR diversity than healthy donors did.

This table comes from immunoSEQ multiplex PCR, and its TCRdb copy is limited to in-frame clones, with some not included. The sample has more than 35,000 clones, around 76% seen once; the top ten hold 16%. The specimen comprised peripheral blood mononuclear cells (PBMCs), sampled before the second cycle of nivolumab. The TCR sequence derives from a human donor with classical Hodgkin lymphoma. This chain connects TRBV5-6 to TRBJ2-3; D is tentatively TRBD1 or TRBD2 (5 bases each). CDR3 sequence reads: CASSFEYEGTHSPDTQYF. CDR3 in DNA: TGTGCCAGCAGCTTTGAATACGAGGGGACCCATTCGCCAGATACGCAGTATTTT.